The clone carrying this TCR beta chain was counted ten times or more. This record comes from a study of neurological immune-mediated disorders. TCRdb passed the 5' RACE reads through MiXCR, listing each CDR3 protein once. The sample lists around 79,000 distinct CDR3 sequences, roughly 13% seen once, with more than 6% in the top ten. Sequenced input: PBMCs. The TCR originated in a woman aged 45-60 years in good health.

This CDR3 reads CASSPLLAGALEQYF. The CDR3 region has the DNA TGTGCCAGCAGTCCCTTACTAGCGGGAGCTCTCGAGCAGTACTTC. The chain combines TRBV28 with TRBJ2-7, with TRBD2 matching over 11 bases. The length of the CDR3 is 15 residues. The ends lost 5 bases at V and 6 bases at J; junction bases unmatched: 9. From germline, CDR1 is MDHEN and CDR2 SYDVKM.